The source of this T cell receptor beta chain is a study of T cell repertoires in aging, cancer and after chemotherapy. The wider study: Healthy donor repertoires were recorded over several months to years and showed clear clonal overlap. Approximately 9.6 million TCR reads were in the whole dataset.

The CDR3 covers 14 residues. Germline V gene lookup returns CDR1 MNHNS and CDR2 SASEGT. TCR beta rearrangements were amplified from peripheral blood genomic DNA. Study-wide findings and caveats: Across the chemotherapy interval, each cancer cohort showed higher median generation probability, suggesting thymic rebound. Untreated cancer patients had significantly lower blood TCR diversity than age-matched healthy donors.

Multiplex touch-down PCR with TRB-A/B primers amplified rearranged V-D-J TRB sequences. TCRdb redid the calling of the multiplex PCR reads with MiXCR, one entry per CDR3 protein. The sample records about 12,000 distinct CDR3 sequences, 30% to 40% being singletons. Comments on this clonotype: Its antigen remains unidentified. The germline gene is not matched at one end of the junction; a read error may be the cause.

This TCR derives from a human donor in good health. The donor label of this sample is uncertain. Input material: blood. The chain carries TRBV6-1 and TRBJ2-5, with no clear D. The CDR3: CASSEFHNQEAQYF. The DNA for the CDR3 is TGTGCCAGCAGTGAATTTCACAACCAAGAGGCCCAGTACTTC.